This TCR beta chain originates from a study of a mutant IDH1 vaccine in newly diagnosed glioma (dated by TCRdb to the early 2020s). With regard to the full study: Patients received eight vaccinations in weeks 1, 3, 5, 7, 11, 15, 19 and 23, corresponding to visits V03 through V10. Vaccination started 4-6 weeks after radiotherapy alone, or was given together with temozolomide cycles in the groups whose treatment included chemotherapy. The roughly 32 treated patients were 62.5% male and 37.5% female, with a mean age of about 38 years. Prior to enrollment, patients had been given standard therapy consisting of radiotherapy alone, temozolomide alone, or radiochemotherapy with temozolomide, with the combination given to most patients. Peripheral blood was drawn at six visits: V03 (baseline), V05, V07, V10, V12 and V13. Longitudinal TCRB deep sequencing was performed for roughly 25 treated patients wherever samples were available for exploratory analyses.

In regard to this clone: The antigen it recognizes is unknown. No base-level quality is on record; no much larger clone is a single base apart.

Libraries came from the immunoSEQ multiplex PCR assay. Rearranged TCR beta chain sequences were amplified using the hsTCRB Kit according to the manufacturer's protocol. Sequencing of TCRB libraries was carried out on an Illumina MiSeq. For the original study's pipeline: Demultiplexing, trimming and gene mapping were performed with the kit vendor's proprietary platform. Here the immuneACCESS table is served through TCRdb, limited to in-frame sequences with V and J called. Missing clones are a known gap in these copies; in checked studies unresolved V genes cover under half, and the rest lacks a known reason. The DNA gave D and trimming, while V, J and clone size come from that table. The sample table shows roughly 120,000 clones, and around 77% are seen once. 5.5% of the sample belongs to the ten largest clones. V and J are truncated by 8 bases and 3 bases respectively, leaving an intervening sequence of 13 bases. The CDR1 and CDR2 encoded by the germline V gene are SNHLY and FYNNEI. The CDR3 covers 13 residues, taking in both the cysteine and the phenylalanine. Only the CDR3 part of the read is kept: 39 bases, read in frame from the first base.

The sample's time point label, in plain terms: week 11, during vaccination. Each vaccine dose was 300 ug of a 20-mer mutant IDH1 peptide in Montanide, given subcutaneously with topical imiquimod. The donors had newly diagnosed IDH1-mutant astrocytomas of WHO grade 3 or 4 that showed loss of nuclear ATRX. The samples were drawn from NOA16, a multicentre, single-arm, open-label phase I trial in Germany that tested a mutant IDH1 peptide vaccine in humans for the first time. Genomic DNA for TCRB sequencing was extracted from EDTA blood using the DNeasy Blood and Tissue Kit. Broad study findings and their caveats: The authors stated that sample limitations prevented analyses of patient blood samples from being reproduced. Selection of PBMC samples for TCRB deep sequencing was based on availability. Immune responses induced by the vaccine were seen in approximately 93% of patients across multiple MHC alleles. Changes in the top peripheral T cell clonotypes picked up by TCRB sequencing did not appear to be linked to pseudoprogression.

The source was PBMCs, collected from a glioma patient whose treatment included an IDH1 peptide vaccine. The sequence was collected from a man between 35 and 55 years old with glioma. The sequence joins TRBV2 to TRBJ1-2; the D gene is possibly TRBD1, with 5 bases matching. The base sequence is TGTGCCAGCGGAGCCGGGACCTACTATGGCTACACCTTC. It encodes CASGAGTYYGYTF.